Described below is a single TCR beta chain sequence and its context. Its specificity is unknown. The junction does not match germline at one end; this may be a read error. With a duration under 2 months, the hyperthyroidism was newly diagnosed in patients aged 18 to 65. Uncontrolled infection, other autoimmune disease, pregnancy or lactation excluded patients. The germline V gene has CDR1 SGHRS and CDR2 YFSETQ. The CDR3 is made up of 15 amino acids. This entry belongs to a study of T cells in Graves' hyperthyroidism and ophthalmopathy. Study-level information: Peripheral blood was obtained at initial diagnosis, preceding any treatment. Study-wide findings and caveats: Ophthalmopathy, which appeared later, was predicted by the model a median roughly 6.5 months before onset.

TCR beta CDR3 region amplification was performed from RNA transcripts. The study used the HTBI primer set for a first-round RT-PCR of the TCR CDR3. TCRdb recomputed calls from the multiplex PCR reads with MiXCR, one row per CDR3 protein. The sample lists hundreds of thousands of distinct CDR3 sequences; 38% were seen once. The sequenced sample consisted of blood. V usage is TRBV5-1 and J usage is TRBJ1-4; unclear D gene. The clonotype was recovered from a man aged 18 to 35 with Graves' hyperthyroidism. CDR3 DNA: TGCGCCAGCAGCACCGGAATTACAACTGATGAAAAACTGTTTTTT. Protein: CASSTGITTDEKLFF.